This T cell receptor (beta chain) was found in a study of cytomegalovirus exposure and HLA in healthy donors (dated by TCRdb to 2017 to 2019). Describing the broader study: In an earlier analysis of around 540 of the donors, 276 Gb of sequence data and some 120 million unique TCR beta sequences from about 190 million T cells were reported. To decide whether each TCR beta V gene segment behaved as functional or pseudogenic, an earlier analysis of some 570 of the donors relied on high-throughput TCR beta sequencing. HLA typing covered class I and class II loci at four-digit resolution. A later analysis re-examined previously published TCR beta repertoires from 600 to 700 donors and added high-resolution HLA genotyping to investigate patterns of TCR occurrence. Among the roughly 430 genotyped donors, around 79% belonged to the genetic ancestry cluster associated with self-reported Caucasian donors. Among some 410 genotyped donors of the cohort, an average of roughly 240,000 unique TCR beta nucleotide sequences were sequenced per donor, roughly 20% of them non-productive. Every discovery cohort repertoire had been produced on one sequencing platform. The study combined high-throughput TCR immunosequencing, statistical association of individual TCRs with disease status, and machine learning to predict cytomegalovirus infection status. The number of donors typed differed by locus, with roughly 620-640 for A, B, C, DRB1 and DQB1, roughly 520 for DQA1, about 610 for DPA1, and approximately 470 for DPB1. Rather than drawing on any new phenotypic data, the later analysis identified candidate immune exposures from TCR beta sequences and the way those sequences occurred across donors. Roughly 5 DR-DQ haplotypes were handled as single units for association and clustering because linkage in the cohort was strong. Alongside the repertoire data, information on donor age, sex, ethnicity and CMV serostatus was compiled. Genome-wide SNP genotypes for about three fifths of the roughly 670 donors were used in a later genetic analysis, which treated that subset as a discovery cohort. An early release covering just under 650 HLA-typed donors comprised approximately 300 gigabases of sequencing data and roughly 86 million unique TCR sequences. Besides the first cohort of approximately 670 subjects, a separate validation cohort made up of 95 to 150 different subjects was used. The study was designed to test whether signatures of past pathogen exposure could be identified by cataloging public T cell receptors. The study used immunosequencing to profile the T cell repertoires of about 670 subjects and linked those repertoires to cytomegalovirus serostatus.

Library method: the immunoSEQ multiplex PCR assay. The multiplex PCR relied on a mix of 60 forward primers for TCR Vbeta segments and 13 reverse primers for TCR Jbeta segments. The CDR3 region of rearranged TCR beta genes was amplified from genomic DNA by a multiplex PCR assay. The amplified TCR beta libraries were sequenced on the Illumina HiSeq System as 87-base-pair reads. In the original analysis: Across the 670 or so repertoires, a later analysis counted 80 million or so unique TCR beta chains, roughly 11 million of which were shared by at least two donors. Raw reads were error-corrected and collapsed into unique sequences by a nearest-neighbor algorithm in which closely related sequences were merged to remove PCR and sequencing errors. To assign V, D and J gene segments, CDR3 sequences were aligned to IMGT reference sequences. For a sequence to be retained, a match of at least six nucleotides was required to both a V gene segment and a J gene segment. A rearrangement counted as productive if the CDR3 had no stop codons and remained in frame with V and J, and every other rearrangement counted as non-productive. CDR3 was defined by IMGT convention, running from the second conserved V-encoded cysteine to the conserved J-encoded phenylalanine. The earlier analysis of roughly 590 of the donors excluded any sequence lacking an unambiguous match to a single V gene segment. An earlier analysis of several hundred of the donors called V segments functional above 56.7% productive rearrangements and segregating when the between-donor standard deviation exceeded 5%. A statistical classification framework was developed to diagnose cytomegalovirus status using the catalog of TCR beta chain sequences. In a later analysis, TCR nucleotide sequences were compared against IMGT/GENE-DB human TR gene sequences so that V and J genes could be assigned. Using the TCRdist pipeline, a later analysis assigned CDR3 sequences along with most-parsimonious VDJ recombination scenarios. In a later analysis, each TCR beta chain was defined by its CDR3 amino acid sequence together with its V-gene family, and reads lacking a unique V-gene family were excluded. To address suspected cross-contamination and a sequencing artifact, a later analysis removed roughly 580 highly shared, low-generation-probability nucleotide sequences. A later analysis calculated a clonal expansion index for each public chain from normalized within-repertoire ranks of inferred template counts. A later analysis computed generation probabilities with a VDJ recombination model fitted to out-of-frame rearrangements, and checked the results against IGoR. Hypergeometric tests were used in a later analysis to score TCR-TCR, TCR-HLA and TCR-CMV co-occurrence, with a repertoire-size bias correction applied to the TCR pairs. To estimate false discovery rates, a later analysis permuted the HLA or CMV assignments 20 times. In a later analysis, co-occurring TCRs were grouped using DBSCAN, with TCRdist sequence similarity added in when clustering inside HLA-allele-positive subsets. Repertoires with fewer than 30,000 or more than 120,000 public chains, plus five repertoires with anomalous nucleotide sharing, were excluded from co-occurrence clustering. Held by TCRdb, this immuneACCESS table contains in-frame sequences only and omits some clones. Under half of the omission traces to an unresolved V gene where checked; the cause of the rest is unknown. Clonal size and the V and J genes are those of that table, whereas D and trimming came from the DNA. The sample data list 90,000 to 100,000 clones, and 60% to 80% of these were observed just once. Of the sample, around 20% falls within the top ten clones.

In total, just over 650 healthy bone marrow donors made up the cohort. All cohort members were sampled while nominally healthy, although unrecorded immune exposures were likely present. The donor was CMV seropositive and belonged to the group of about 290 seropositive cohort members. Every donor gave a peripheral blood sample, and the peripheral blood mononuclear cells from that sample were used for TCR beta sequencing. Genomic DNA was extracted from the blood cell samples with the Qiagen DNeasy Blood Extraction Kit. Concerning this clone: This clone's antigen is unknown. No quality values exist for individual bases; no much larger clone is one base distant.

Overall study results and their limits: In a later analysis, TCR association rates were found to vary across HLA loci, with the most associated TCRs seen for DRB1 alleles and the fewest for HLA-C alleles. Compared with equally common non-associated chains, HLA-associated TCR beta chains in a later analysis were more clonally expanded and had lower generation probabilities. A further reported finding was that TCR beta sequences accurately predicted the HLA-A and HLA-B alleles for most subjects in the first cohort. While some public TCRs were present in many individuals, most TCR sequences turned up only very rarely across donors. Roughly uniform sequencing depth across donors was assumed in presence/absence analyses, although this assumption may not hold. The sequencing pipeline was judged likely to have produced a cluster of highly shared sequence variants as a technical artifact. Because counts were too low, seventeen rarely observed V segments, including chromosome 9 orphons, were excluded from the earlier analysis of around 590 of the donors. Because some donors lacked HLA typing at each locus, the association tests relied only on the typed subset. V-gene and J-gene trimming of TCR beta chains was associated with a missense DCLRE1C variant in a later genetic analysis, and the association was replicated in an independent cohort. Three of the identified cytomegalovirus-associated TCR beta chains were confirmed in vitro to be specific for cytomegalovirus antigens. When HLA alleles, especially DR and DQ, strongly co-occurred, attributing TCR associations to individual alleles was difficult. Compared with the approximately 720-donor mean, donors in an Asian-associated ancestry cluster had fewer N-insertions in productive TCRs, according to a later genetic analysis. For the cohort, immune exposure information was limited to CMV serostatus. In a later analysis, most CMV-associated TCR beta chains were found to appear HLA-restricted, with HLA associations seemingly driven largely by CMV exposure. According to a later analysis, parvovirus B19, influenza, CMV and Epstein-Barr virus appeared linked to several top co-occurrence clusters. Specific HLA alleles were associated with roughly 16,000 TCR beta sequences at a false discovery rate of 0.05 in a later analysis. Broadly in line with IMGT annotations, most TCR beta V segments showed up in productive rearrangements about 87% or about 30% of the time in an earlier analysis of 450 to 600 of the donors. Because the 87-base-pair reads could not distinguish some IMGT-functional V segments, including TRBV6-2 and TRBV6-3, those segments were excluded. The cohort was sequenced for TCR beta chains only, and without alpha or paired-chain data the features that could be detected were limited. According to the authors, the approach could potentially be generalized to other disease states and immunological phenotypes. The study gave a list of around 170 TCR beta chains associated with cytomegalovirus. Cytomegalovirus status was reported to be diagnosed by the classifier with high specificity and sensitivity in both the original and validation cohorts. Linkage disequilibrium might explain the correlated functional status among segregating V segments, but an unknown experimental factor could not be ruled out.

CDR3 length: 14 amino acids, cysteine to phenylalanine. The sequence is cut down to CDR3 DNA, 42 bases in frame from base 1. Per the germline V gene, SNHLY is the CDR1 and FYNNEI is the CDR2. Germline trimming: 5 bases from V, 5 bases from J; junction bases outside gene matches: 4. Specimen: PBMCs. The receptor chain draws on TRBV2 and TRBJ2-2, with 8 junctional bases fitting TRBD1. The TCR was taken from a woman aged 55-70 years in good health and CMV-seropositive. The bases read TGTGCCAGCAGTAATGACAGGGGAACCGGGGAGCTGTTTTTT. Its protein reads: CASSNDRGTGELFF.